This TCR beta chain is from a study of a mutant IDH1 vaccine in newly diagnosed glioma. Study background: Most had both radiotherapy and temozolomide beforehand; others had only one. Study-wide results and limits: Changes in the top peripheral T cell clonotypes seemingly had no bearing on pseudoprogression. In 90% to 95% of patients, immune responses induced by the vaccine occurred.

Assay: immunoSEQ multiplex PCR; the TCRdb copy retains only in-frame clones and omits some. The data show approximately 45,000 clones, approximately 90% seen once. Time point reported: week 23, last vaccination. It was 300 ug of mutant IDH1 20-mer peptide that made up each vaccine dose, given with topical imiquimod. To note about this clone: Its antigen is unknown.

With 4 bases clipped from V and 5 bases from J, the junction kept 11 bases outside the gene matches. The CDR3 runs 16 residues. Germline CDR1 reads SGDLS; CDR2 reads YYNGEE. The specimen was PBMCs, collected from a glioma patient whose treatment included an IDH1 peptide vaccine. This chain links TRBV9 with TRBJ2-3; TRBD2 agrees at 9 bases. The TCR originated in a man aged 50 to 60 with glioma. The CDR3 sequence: CASSLRGGAAQDTQYF. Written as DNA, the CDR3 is TGTGCCAGCAGCCTGCGGGGGGGGGCGGCCCAAGATACGCAGTATTTT.